This TCR beta chain was captured by sequencing in a study of T cell changes during pregnancy in multiple sclerosis. TCRdb's copy holds only in-frame clones and misses some; the assay was immunoSEQ multiplex PCR. In the table there are around 100,000 clones, 92% of which are singletons. The length of the CDR3 is 16 residues. Germline CDR1 is SGHTA and CDR2 is FQGNSA. Trimming removed 3 bases at V and 0 bases at J, with 14 bases between. Sequences were derived from peripheral blood, sampled after pregnancy. The clonotype originates from a female donor with multiple sclerosis, enrolled in a pregnancy study. The chain carries TRBV7-2 and TRBJ1-1; the D is unclear. The CDR3 bases are TGTGCCAGCAGCTTCGGGAATCGGAACCTGAACACTGAAGCTTTCTTT. As protein: CASSFGNRNLNTEAFF.